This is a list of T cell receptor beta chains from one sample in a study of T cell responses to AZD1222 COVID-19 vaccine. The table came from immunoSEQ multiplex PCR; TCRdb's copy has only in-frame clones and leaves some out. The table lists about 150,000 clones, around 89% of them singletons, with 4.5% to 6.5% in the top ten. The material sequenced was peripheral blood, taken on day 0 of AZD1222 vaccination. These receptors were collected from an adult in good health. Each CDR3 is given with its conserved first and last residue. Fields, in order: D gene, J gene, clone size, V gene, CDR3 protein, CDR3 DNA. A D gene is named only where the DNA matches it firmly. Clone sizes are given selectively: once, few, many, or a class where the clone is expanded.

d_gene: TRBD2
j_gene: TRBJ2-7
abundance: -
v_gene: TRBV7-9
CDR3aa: CASSRSGRSSYEQYF
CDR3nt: TGTGCCAGCAGCAGGAGCGGGAGGAGCTCCTACGAGCAGTACTTC

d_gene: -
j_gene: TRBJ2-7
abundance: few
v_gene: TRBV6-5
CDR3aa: CVDGSYEQYF
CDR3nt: TGTGTGGACGGTTCCTACGAGCAGTACTTC

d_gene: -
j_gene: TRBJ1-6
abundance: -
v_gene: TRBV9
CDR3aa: CASSVDMGGNSPLHF
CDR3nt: TGTGCCAGCAGCGTAGACATGGGAGGCAATTCACCCCTCCACTTT

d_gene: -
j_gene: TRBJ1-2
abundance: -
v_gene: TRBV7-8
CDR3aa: CASSQEAELILKGYTF
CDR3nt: TGTGCCAGCAGCCAAGAGGCGGAGCTTATACTAAAAGGCTACACCTTC

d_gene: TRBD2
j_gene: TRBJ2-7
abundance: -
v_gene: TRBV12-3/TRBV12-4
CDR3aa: CASSFSGLNEQYF
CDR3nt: TGTGCCAGCAGTTTTAGCGGGCTCAACGAGCAGTACTTC

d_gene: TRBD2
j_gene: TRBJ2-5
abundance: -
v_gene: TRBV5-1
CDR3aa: CASSFIAGGGETQYF
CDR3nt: TGCGCCAGCAGCTTTATAGCGGGAGGTGGGGAGACCCAGTACTTC

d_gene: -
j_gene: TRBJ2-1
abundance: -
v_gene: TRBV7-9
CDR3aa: CASSLELAYHEQFF
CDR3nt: TGTGCCAGCAGCTTGGAACTAGCTTACCATGAGCAGTTCTTC

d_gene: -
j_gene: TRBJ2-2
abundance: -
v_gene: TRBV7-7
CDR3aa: CASSPRLGANTGELFF
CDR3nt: TGTGCCAGCAGCCCCCGCCTGGGCGCGAACACCGGGGAGCTGTTTTTT

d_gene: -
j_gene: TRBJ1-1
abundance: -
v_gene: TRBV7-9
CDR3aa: CASTPRAATEAFF
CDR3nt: TGTGCCAGCACTCCCAGGGCGGCTACTGAAGCTTTCTTT

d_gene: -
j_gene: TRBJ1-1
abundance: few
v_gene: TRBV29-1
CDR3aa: CSALSKSQLNTEAFF
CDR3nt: TGCAGCGCTCTATCCAAAAGTCAACTGAACACTGAAGCTTTCTTT

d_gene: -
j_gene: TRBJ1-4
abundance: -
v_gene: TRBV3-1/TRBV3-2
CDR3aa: CASSRVPNEKLFF
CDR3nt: TGTGCCAGCAGCCGTGTTCCTAATGAAAAACTGTTTTTT

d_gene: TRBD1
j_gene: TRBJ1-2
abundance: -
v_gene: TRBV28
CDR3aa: CASSFLGQGVGGYTF
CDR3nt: TGTGCCAGCAGTTTCTTGGGACAGGGGGTCGGGGGCTACACCTTC

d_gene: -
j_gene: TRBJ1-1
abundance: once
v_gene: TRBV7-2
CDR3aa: CASSWPSGMVGAFF
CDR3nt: TGTGCCAGCAGCTGGCCCTCAGGGATGGTAGGTGCTTTCTTT

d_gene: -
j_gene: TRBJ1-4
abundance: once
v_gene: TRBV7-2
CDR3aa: CASSFGRNEKLFF
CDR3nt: TGTGCCAGCAGCTTTGGCAGGAATGAAAAACTGTTTTTT

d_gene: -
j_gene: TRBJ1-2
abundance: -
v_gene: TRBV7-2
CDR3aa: CASSLGGVGYGYTF
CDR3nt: TGTGCCAGCAGCCTCGGAGGGGTTGGGTATGGCTACACCTTC

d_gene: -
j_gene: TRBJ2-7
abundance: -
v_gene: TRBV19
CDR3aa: CASSRGQNEQYF
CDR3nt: TGTGCCAGTAGTAGAGGACAGAACGAGCAGTACTTC

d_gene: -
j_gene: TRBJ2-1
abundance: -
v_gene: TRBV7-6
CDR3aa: CASSHVLRGRTYNEQFF
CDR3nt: TGTGCCAGCAGCCACGTCCTCCGAGGTAGAACCTACAATGAGCAGTTCTTC

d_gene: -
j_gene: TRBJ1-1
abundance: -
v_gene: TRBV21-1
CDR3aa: CASSPSGMAGGYTEAFF
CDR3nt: TGTGCCAGCAGCCCCTCGGGAATGGCAGGGGGATACACTGAAGCTTTCTTT

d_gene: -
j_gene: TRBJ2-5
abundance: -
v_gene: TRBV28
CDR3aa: CASSPPKGRKLETQYF
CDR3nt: TGTGCCAGCAGTCCGCCCAAGGGGAGAAAGTTAGAGACCCAGTACTTC

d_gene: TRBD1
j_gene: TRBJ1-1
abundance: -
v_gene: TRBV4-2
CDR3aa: CASSRRKGAERNTEAFF
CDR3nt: TGTGCCAGCAGCCGTCGAAAGGGGGCGGAAAGGAACACTGAAGCTTTCTTT

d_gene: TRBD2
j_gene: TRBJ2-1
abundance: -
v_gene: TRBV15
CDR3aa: CATSRDLSRREGQIGSYNEQFF
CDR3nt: TGTGCCACCAGCAGAGATCTATCGAGGCGGGAGGGCCAGATCGGCTCCTACAATGAGCAGTTCTTC

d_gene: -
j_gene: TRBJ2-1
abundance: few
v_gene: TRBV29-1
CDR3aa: CSVGGRGDEQFF
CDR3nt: TGCAGCGTTGGAGGAAGGGGCGATGAGCAGTTCTTC

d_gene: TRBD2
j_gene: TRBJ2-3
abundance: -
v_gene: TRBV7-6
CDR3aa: CASSLGYGGKGTDTQYF
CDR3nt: TGTGCCAGCAGCTTAGGGTACGGGGGGAAGGGCACAGATACGCAGTATTTT

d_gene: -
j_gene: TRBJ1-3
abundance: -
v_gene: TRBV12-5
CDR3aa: CASGLSRTSGNTIYF
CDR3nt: TGTGCTAGTGGGCTATCCCGGACCTCTGGAAACACCATATATTTT

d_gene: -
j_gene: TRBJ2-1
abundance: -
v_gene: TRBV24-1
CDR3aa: CATLGGGREFF
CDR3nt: TGTGCCACCCTAGGGGGAGGTAGGGAGTTCTTC

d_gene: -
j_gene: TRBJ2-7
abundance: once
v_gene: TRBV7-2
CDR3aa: CASSLGPSGRGPYEQYF
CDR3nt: TGTGCCAGCAGCTTAGGCCCCTCTGGGCGGGGTCCCTACGAGCAGTACTTC

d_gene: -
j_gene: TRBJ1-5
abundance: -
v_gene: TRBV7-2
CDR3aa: CASSPRADGNQPQHF
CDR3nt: TGTGCCAGCAGCCCCAGGGCGGATGGCAATCAGCCCCAGCATTTT

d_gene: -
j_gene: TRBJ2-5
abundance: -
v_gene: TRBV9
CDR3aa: CASSVGGETQYF
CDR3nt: TGTGCCAGCAGCGTAGGAGGGGAGACCCAGTACTTC

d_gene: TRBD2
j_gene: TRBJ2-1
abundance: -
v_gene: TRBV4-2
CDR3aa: CASSQGGLAGVNEQFF
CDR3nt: TGTGCCAGCAGCCAGGGCGGACTAGCGGGAGTGAATGAGCAGTTCTTC

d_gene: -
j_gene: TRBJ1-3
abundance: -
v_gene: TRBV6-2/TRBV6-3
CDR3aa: CASSYSARGNTIYF
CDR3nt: TGTGCCAGCAGTTACTCCGCCAGAGGAAACACCATATATTTT

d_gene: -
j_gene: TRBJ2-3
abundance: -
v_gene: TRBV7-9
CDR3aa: CASSPRERATQYF
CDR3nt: TGTGCCAGCAGCCCCAGGGAGCGGGCGACGCAGTATTTT

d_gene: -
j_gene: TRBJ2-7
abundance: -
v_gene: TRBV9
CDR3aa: CASSVEVGPYEQYF
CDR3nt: TGTGCCAGCAGCGTAGAAGTAGGACCCTACGAGCAGTACTTC

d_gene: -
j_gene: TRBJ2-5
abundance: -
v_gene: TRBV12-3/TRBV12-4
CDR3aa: CASSLQVETQYF
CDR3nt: TGTGCCAGCAGCCTTCAGGTGGAGACCCAGTACTTC

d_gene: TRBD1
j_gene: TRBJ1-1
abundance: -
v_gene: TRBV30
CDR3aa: CAWSPGQDMSAFF
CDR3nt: TGTGCCTGGAGTCCGGGACAGGATATGAGTGCTTTCTTT

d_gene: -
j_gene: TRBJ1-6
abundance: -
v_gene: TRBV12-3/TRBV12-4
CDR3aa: CASRKGDNSPLHF
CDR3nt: TGTGCCAGCAGAAAGGGTGATAATTCACCCCTCCACTTT

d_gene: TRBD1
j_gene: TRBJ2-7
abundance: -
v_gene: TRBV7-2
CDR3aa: CASSLGQGSSYEQYF
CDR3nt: TGTGCCAGCAGCTTGGGACAGGGGAGCTCCTACGAGCAGTACTTC

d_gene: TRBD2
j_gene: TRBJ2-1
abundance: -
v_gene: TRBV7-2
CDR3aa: CASSLAHTGAGGPGNEQFF
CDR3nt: TGTGCCAGCAGCTTAGCCCACACTGGTGCGGGAGGGCCGGGAAATGAGCAGTTCTTC

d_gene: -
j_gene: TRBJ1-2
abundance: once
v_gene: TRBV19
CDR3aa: CASSPHGGSKGYTF
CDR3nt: TGTGCCAGTAGTCCCCATGGGGGCTCAAAAGGCTACACCTTC

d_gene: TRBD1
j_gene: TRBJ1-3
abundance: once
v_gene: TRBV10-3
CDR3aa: CAISPGQGGNTIYF
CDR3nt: TGTGCCATCAGTCCGGGACAGGGTGGAAACACCATATATTTT

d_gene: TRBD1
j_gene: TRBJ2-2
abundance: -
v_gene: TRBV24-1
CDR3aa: CATAQQGARSTGELFF
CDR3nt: TGTGCCACGGCCCAACAGGGGGCGCGGAGCACCGGGGAGCTGTTTTTT

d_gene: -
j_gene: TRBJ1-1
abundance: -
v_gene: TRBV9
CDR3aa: CASSVGGKNTEAFF
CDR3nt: TGTGCCAGCAGCGTAGGAGGTAAGAACACTGAAGCTTTCTTT

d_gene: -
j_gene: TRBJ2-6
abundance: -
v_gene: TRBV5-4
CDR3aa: CASSWGGGQLNSGANVLTF
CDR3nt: TGTGCCAGCAGCTGGGGGGGTGGACAGCTAAACTCTGGGGCCAACGTCCTGACTTTC

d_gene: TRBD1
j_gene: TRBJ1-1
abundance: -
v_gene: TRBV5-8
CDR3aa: CASSWRGQTFRMNTEAFF
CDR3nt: TGTGCCAGCAGCTGGAGGGGGCAGACCTTCAGGATGAACACTGAAGCTTTCTTT

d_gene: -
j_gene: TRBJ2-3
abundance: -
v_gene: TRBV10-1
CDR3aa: CASSERVGGTDTQYF
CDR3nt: TGCGCCAGCAGTGAACGTGTTGGGGGCACAGATACGCAGTATTTT

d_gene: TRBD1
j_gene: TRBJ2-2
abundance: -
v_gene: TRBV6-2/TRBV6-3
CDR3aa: CASSYQGTGETGELFF
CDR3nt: TGTGCCAGCAGTTACCAGGGGACAGGGGAAACCGGGGAGCTGTTTTTT

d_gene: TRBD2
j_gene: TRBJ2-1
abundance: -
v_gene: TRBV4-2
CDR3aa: CASSQVAISGNGNEQFF
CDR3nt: TGTGCCAGCAGCCAAGTTGCTATTAGCGGGAACGGTAATGAGCAGTTCTTC

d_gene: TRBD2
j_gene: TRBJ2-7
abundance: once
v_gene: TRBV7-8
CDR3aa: CASSRLAGDSYEQYF
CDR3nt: TGTGCCAGCAGCCGACTAGCGGGTGATTCCTACGAGCAGTACTTC

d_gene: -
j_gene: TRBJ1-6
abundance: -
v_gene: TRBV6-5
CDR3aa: CASSHRDRNSPLHF
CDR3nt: TGTGCCAGCAGCCACAGGGATCGGAATTCACCCCTCCACTTT

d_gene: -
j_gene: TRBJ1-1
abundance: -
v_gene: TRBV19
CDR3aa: CASSIGARSAFF
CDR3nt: TGTGCCAGTAGTATAGGGGCCCGATCCGCTTTCTTT

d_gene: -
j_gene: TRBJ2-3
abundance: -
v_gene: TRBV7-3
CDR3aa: CASSLRAGGRGFTDTQYF
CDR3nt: TGTGCCAGCAGCTTAAGGGCCGGGGGGCGCGGGTTCACAGATACGCAGTATTTT

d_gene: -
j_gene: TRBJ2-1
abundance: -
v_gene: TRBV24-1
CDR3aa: CATGDPDGSSYNEQFF
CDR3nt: TGTGCCACCGGTGACCCCGACGGTAGCTCCTACAATGAGCAGTTCTTC

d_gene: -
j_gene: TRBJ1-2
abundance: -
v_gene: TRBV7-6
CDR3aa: CASSLDPGGGGYTF
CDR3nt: TGTGCCAGCAGCTTAGACCCGGGAGGAGGTGGCTACACCTTC

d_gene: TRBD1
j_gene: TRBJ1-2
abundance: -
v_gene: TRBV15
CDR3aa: CATSRGTGGADGYTF
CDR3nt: TGTGCCACCAGCAGGGGGACAGGGGGCGCTGATGGCTACACCTTC

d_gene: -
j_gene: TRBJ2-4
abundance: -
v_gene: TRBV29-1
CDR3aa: CSVEVPGREYF
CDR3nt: TGCAGCGTTGAAGTCCCCGGCCGTGAGTACTTC

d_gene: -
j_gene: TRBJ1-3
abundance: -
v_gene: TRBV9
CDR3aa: CASSVSQGTGNTIYF
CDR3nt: TGTGCCAGCAGCGTATCCCAGGGCACTGGTAACACCATATATTTT